A selection of T cell receptor beta chains follows, all from one sample in a study of T cell responses to AZD1222 COVID-19 vaccine. This table comes from immunoSEQ multiplex PCR, and its TCRdb copy is limited to in-frame clones, with some not included. The data show about 150,000 clones, around 85% seen once. The specimen comprised peripheral blood, sampled after recovery from COVID-19. These receptor sequences come from an adult who had recovered from COVID-19. The CDR3 runs from the conserved cysteine through the conserved F or W. Fields, in order: clone size, J gene, V gene, D gene, CDR3 DNA, CDR3 protein. D genes are given only for firm matches. The listing skips clone size in some rows; elsewhere it reads once, few, many or a size class.

. | TRBJ2-3 | TRBV3-1/TRBV3-2 | . | TGTGCCAGCAGCCAAGAAGCAGGGACAGATACGCAGTATTTT | CASSQEAGTDTQYF
once | TRBJ2-5 | TRBV28 | . | TGTGCCAGTTCTTCCAACCAAGAGACCCAGTACTTC | CASSSNQETQYF
. | TRBJ2-2 | TRBV29-1 | TRBD2 | TGCAGCATAGCTTATAGCGGGAGGACCGCCGGGGAGCTGTTTTTT | CSIAYSGRTAGELFF
. | TRBJ1-1 | TRBV6-5 | . | TGTGCCAGCAGTTATCAATTGGGTTTGAGCACTGAAGCTTTCTTT | CASSYQLGLSTEAFF
. | TRBJ1-5 | TRBV2 | . | TGTGCCAGCAGGGATTCTCCCAATCAGCCCCAGCATTTT | CASRDSPNQPQHF
. | TRBJ2-1 | TRBV5-4 | . | TGTGCCAGCAGCTCCAGAGAGGGAAGTAATGAGCAGTTCTTC | CASSSREGSNEQFF
. | TRBJ1-5 | TRBV28 | . | TGTGCCAGCAGTTTCCCGCTAGGACAGCCCCAGCATTTT | CASSFPLGQPQHF
. | TRBJ1-1 | TRBV5-8 | TRBD1 | TGTGCCAGCAGCCCTGACAGGGGGCGCCTGAACACTGAAGCTTTCTTT | CASSPDRGRLNTEAFF
. | TRBJ2-7 | TRBV12-5 | . | TGTGCTAGTGGTTTTGACGGGGTACTCTCCTACGAGCAGTACTTC | CASGFDGVLSYEQYF
. | TRBJ2-3 | TRBV10-3 | . | TGTGCCATCAAAAGCGCAGATACGCAGTATTTT | CAIKSADTQYF
. | TRBJ1-1 | TRBV4-2 | TRBD1 | TGTGCCAGCAGCCAAACGACAGGGGCAGGGTACACTGAAGCTTTCTTT | CASSQTTGAGYTEAFF
. | TRBJ1-1 | TRBV18 | . | TGTGCCAGCTCACTTTCGATAAAAGGAGGGGTGAACACTGAAGCTTTCTTT | CASSLSIKGGVNTEAFF
few | TRBJ1-5 | TRBV6-1 | . | TGTGCCAGCAGTGAGCGAGGGAATCAGCCCCAGCATTTT | CASSERGNQPQHF
. | TRBJ2-3 | TRBV2 | TRBD1 | TGTGCCAGCAGCCCAGGGGGCGGAAGCGAGGGGGATACGCAGTATTTT | CASSPGGGSEGDTQYF
few | TRBJ2-7 | TRBV4-3 | TRBD2 | TGCGCCAGCAGCCAAGATAGGGGAGCGGGGGACGAGCAGTACTTC | CASSQDRGAGDEQYF
. | TRBJ2-1 | TRBV5-1 | TRBD2 | TGCGCCAGCAGCCCAGGGGGACTAGCGAACAATGAGCAGTTCTTC | CASSPGGLANNEQFF
. | TRBJ2-3 | TRBV5-1 | TRBD1 | TGCGCCAGCAGCTTGTCCCGGGCAGGGGGCAAAAGGACGTTCGGCACAGATACGCAGTATTTT | CASSLSRAGGKRTFGTDTQYF
. | TRBJ1-1 | TRBV7-9 | . | TGTGCCAGCAGCTGGAAAGGAGGGAACACTGAAGCTTTCTTT | CASSWKGGNTEAFF
. | TRBJ1-1 | TRBV10-1 | . | TGCGCCAGCAGTGACCCAGGAGTGAACACTGAAGCTTTCTTT | CASSDPGVNTEAFF
once | TRBJ2-7 | TRBV5-4 | TRBD2 | TGTGCCAGCAGCAGAGGACTAGCGGGATCCTACGAGCAGTACTTC | CASSRGLAGSYEQYF